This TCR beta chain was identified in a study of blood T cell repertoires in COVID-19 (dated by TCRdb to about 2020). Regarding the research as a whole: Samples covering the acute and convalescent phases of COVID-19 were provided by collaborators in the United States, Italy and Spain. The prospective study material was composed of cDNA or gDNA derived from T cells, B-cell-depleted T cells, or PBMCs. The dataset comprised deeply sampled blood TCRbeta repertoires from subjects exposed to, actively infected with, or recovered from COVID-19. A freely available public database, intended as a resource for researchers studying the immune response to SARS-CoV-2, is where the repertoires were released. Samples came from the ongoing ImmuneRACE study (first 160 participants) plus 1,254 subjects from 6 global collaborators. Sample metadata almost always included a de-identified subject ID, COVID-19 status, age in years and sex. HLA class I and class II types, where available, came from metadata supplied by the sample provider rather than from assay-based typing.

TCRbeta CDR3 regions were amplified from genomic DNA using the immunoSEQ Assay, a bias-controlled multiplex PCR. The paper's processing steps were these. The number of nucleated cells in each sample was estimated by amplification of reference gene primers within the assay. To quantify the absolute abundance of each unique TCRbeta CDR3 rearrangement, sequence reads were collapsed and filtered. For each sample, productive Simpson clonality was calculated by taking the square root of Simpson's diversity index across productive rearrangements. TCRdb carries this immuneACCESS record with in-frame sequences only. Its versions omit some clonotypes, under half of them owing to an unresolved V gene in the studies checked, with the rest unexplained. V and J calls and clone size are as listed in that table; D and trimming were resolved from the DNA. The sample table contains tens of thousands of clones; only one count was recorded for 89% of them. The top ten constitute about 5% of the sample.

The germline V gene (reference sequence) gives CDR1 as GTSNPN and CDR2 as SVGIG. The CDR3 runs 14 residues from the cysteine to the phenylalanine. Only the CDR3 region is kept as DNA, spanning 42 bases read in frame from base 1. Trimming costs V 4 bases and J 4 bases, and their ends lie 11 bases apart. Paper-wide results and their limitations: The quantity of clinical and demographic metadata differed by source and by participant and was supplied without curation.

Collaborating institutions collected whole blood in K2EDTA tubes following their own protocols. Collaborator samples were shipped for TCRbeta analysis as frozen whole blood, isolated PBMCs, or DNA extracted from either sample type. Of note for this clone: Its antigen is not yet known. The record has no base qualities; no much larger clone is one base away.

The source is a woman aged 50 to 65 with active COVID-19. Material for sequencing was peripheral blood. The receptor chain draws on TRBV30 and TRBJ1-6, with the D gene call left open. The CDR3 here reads CAWTLGIYNSPLHF. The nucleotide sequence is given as TGTGCCTGGACCCTCGGGATTTATAATTCACCCCTCCACTTT.